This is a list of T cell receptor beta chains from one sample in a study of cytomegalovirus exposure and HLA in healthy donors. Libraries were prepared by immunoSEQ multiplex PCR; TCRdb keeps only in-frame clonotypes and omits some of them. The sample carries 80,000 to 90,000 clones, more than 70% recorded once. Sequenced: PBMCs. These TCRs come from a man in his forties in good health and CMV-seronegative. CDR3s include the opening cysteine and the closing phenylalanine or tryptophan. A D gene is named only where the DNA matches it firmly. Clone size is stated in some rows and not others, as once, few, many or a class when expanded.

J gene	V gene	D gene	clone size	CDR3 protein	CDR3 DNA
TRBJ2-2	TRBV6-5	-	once	CASADSNTGELFF	TGTGCCAGCGCGGACAGTAACACCGGGGAGCTGTTTTTT
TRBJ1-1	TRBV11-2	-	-	CASSLAGQNTEAFF	TGTGCCAGCAGCTTAGCGGGACAGAACACTGAAGCTTTCTTT
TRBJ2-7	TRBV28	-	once	CASSSFTTQYF	TGTGCCAGCAGTTCGTTCACAACACAGTACTTC
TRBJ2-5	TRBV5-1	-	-	CASRYTSGAETQYF	TGCGCCAGCAGATATACCTCAGGGGCGGAGACCCAGTACTTC
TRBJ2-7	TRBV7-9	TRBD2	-	CASSVSGGNYEQYF	TGTGCCAGCAGCGTCAGCGGGGGGAACTACGAGCAGTACTTC
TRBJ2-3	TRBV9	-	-	CASSGRGRPHSTDTQYF	TGTGCCAGCAGCGGACGCGGCCGACCACATAGCACAGATACGCAGTATTTT
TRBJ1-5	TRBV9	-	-	CASSVAAGQPQHF	TGTGCCAGCAGCGTAGCCGCGGGTCAGCCCCAGCATTTT
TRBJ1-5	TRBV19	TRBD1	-	CASSLSGQGVQPQHF	TGTGCCAGTAGTTTATCGGGACAGGGGGTTCAGCCCCAGCATTTT
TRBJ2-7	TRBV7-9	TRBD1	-	CASSLEGTGNYEQYF	TGTGCCAGCAGCTTAGAAGGGACAGGGAACTACGAGCAGTACTTC
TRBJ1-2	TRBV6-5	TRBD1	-	CASTRTGGNYGYTF	TGTGCCAGCACAAGGACAGGGGGCAACTATGGCTACACCTTC
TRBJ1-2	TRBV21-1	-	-	CASRAGTGIVLGYTF	TGTGCCAGCAGAGCCGGGACAGGGATTGTTTTGGGCTACACCTTC
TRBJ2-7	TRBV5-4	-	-	CASSPGVGEQYF	TGTGCCAGCAGTCCCGGAGTAGGCGAGCAGTACTTC
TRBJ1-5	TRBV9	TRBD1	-	CASSVGPGQGADQPQHF	TGTGCCAGCAGCGTAGGTCCCGGACAGGGGGCTGATCAGCCCCAGCATTTT
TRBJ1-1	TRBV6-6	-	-	CASRVTGENTEAFF	TGTGCCAGCAGAGTGACAGGCGAGAACACTGAAGCTTTCTTT
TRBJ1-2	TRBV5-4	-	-	CASSSPGPGSGYTF	TGTGCCAGCAGCTCCCCGGGTCCTGGGAGTGGCTACACCTTC
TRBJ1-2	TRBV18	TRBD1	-	CASSPRDSEGYTF	TGTGCCAGCTCACCCCGGGACAGTGAAGGCTACACCTTC